This T cell receptor beta chain was identified during a study of cytomegalovirus exposure and HLA in healthy donors. The PCR was carried out with 60 Vbeta primers and 13 Jbeta primers. Data came from immunoSEQ multiplex PCR; TCRdb stores just in-frame clones and leaves some out. Across 200,000 or so clones, the top ten clones capture approximately 0.74% of the sample. Germline V gene lookup returns CDR1 PRHDT and CDR2 FYEKMQ (reference sequence). The ends were cut back, 6 bases at V and 9 bases at J, with 18 bases in the middle. The CDR3 runs 15 residues. A word on this clone: Other DNA sequences in the sample encode the same CDR3.

The rearrangement joins TRBV13 to TRBJ1-6; a possible D gene is TRBD1 (6 bases). The clonotype comes from a boy younger than 18 in good health and CMV-seronegative. The sample comprised PBMCs. The CDR3 coding sequence is TGTGCCAGCAGTTCGACGGACAGTAGGGGTTCACCCCTCCACTTT. It specifies CASSSTDSRGSPLHF.